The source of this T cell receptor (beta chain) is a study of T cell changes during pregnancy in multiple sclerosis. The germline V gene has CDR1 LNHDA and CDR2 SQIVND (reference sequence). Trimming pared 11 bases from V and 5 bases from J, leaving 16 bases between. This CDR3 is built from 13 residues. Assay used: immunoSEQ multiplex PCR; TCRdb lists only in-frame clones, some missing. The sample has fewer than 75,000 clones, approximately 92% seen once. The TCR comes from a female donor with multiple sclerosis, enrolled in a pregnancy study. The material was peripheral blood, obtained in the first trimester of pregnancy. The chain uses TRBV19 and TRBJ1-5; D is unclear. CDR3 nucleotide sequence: TGTGCCGGAGGCCTACGGGGAGATCAGCCCCAGCATTTT. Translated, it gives CAGGLRGDQPQHF.